This T cell receptor beta chain originates from a study of siplizumab effects on memory and regulatory T cells. General study results and limits: The average Treg-derived proportion among mappable alloreactive CD4+ clones was 65% to 80% with siplizumab versus around 26% in controls. Siplizumab cultures yielded proliferating Tregs whose suppressive function was not confirmed.

Assay used: immunoSEQ multiplex PCR; TCRdb lists only in-frame clones, some missing. The sample includes roughly 100,000 clones, 85% to 95% of them seen just once. This clone has only one observation. What it binds is unknown. With 3 bases removed from V and 2 bases from J, the gap between germline ends came to 11 bases. In germline, CDR1 is SGDLS, CDR2 YYNGEE. This CDR3 has 15 residues. Sequenced sample: Tregs sorted from blood. The chain uses TRBV9 and TRBJ2-2, with unresolved D. This receptor was taken from a human donor in good health. Here the CDR3 reads CASSEAATNTGELFF. CDR3 DNA: TGTGCCAGCAGCGAAGCAGCTACCAACACCGGGGAGCTGTTTTTT.